These T cell receptor beta chains were read from a single sample in a study of blood T cell repertoires in COVID-19. TCRdb's table, derived via immunoSEQ multiplex PCR, lists solely in-frame clones and lacks some. The table shows about 330,000 clones, with about nine tenths occurring only once. The sequencing sample was made of PBMCs or T cells enriched from blood (not recorded which). The receptors here all came from a young woman who had recovered from COVID-19. Each CDR3 is given with its conserved first and last residue. The order of the fields is D gene, J gene, V gene, clone size, CDR3 length, CDR3 protein, CDR3 DNA. The D gene is left open where the match is weak. A row's size may be missing; if present it is once, few, many or a size class.

d_call: -; j_call: TRBJ1-1; v_call: TRBV11-1; clone_size: -; cdr3_length: 13; cdr3_aa: CASSLQGDTEAFF; cdr3_nt: TGTGCCAGCAGCTTACAGGGTGACACTGAAGCTTTCTTT
d_call: -; j_call: TRBJ1-5; v_call: TRBV27; clone_size: once; cdr3_length: 17; cdr3_aa: CASSALGTDGPHQPQHF; cdr3_nt: TGTGCCAGCAGTGCTCTTGGGACTGATGGCCCCCATCAGCCCCAGCATTTT
d_call: -; j_call: TRBJ1-2; v_call: TRBV28; clone_size: -; cdr3_length: 14; cdr3_aa: CASSLSGPYAGYTF; cdr3_nt: TGTGCCAGCAGTTTAAGTGGTCCTTATGCGGGCTACACCTTC
d_call: TRBD2; j_call: TRBJ2-5; v_call: TRBV3-1/TRBV3-2; clone_size: -; cdr3_length: 15; cdr3_aa: CASSPPGLAGETQYF; cdr3_nt: TGTGCCAGCAGCCCGCCGGGACTAGCAGGGGAGACCCAGTACTTC
d_call: -; j_call: TRBJ2-7; v_call: TRBV28; clone_size: -; cdr3_length: 14; cdr3_aa: CASSPYPDSNEQYF; cdr3_nt: TGTGCCAGCAGTCCTTACCCCGACAGTAACGAGCAGTACTTC
d_call: -; j_call: TRBJ1-5; v_call: TRBV5-1; clone_size: -; cdr3_length: 14; cdr3_aa: CASSLAGENQPQHF; cdr3_nt: TGCGCCAGCAGCTTGGCAGGGGAAAATCAGCCCCAGCATTTT
d_call: -; j_call: TRBJ2-7; v_call: TRBV27; clone_size: -; cdr3_length: 15; cdr3_aa: CASSLYVGRGDEQYF; cdr3_nt: TGTGCCAGCAGTTTATATGTCGGCAGGGGGGACGAGCAGTACTTC
d_call: TRBD2; j_call: TRBJ2-3; v_call: TRBV3-1/TRBV3-2; clone_size: -; cdr3_length: 17; cdr3_aa: CASSQETGTSGSDTQYF; cdr3_nt: TGTGCCAGCAGCCAAGAGACCGGGACTAGCGGGAGTGATACGCAGTATTTT
d_call: TRBD2; j_call: TRBJ2-7; v_call: TRBV28; clone_size: -; cdr3_length: 16; cdr3_aa: CASNTRSGVLSHEQYF; cdr3_nt: TGTGCCAGCAACACACGGAGCGGGGTTTTATCCCACGAGCAGTACTTC
d_call: TRBD1; j_call: TRBJ1-2; v_call: TRBV19; clone_size: -; cdr3_length: 14; cdr3_aa: CASSMTGGTLSYTF; cdr3_nt: TGTGCCAGTAGTATGACAGGGGGAACATTGAGCTACACCTTC
d_call: -; j_call: TRBJ2-1; v_call: TRBV2; clone_size: -; cdr3_length: 14; cdr3_aa: CASISGGGINEQFF; cdr3_nt: TGTGCCAGCATATCAGGTGGAGGGATCAATGAGCAGTTCTTC
d_call: TRBD1; j_call: TRBJ1-5; v_call: TRBV5-1; clone_size: -; cdr3_length: 17; cdr3_aa: CASSEGDRVTSNQPQHF; cdr3_nt: TGCGCCAGCAGCGAGGGGGACAGGGTAACAAGCAATCAGCCCCAGCATTTT
d_call: TRBD1; j_call: TRBJ2-4; v_call: TRBV19; clone_size: -; cdr3_length: 14; cdr3_aa: CASSPGQVQGIQYF; cdr3_nt: TGTGCCAGTAGTCCCGGACAGGTTCAGGGCATTCAGTACTTC
d_call: TRBD2; j_call: TRBJ2-1; v_call: TRBV9; clone_size: once; cdr3_length: 16; cdr3_aa: CASSVGGGGSYNEQFF; cdr3_nt: TGTGCCAGCAGCGTAGGCGGGGGAGGCTCCTACAATGAGCAGTTCTTC
d_call: TRBD2; j_call: TRBJ2-7; v_call: TRBV6-5; clone_size: -; cdr3_length: 15; cdr3_aa: CASRIAGAPGYEQYF; cdr3_nt: TGTGCCAGCAGGATAGCGGGAGCGCCCGGCTACGAGCAGTACTTC
d_call: TRBD1; j_call: TRBJ1-4; v_call: TRBV10-3; clone_size: -; cdr3_length: 16; cdr3_aa: CAISESLGQGVKKLFF; cdr3_nt: TGTGCCATCAGTGAGTCGTTGGGACAGGGGGTGAAAAAACTGTTTTTT
d_call: TRBD2; j_call: TRBJ2-2; v_call: TRBV2; clone_size: -; cdr3_length: 15; cdr3_aa: CALRRLAGKTGELFF; cdr3_nt: TGTGCCCTTAGGCGGCTAGCGGGAAAAACCGGGGAGCTGTTTTTT
d_call: -; j_call: TRBJ1-1; v_call: TRBV7-9; clone_size: -; cdr3_length: 15; cdr3_aa: CASTLSGTLDTEAFF; cdr3_nt: TGTGCCAGCACCCTCTCCGGGACACTGGACACTGAAGCTTTCTTT
d_call: -; j_call: TRBJ2-1; v_call: TRBV7-9; clone_size: -; cdr3_length: 15; cdr3_aa: CASSSGGTVYNEQFF; cdr3_nt: TGTGCCAGCAGTTCAGGCGGGACAGTCTACAATGAGCAGTTCTTC
d_call: -; j_call: TRBJ1-6; v_call: TRBV27; clone_size: -; cdr3_length: 16; cdr3_aa: CASSLLQGLIQSPLHF; cdr3_nt: TGTGCCAGCAGTTTGTTACAGGGACTAATACAGTCACCCCTCCACTTT
d_call: -; j_call: TRBJ2-2; v_call: TRBV7-6; clone_size: -; cdr3_length: 17; cdr3_aa: CASSLGQGGASTGELFF; cdr3_nt: TGTGCCAGCAGCTTAGGACAGGGCGGGGCGAGCACCGGGGAGCTGTTTTTT
d_call: TRBD2; j_call: TRBJ2-7; v_call: TRBV5-4; clone_size: -; cdr3_length: 17; cdr3_aa: CASSLGVTGGSPYEQYF; cdr3_nt: TGTGCCAGCAGCTTGGGGGTGACGGGCGGGAGCCCCTACGAGCAGTACTTC
d_call: TRBD1; j_call: TRBJ1-1; v_call: TRBV20-1; clone_size: -; cdr3_length: 11; cdr3_aa: CSAERDRRAFF; cdr3_nt: TGCAGTGCTGAGAGGGACAGACGAGCTTTCTTT
d_call: -; j_call: TRBJ1-6; v_call: TRBV4-1; clone_size: -; cdr3_length: 14; cdr3_aa: CASSQGGWGSPLHF; cdr3_nt: TGCGCCAGCAGCCAGGGAGGATGGGGGTCACCCCTCCACTTT
d_call: TRBD2; j_call: TRBJ2-7; v_call: TRBV3-1/TRBV3-2; clone_size: -; cdr3_length: 14; cdr3_aa: CASCRGDSSYEQYF; cdr3_nt: TGTGCCAGTTGTCGGGGGGACTCCTCCTACGAGCAGTACTTC
d_call: TRBD2; j_call: TRBJ2-2; v_call: TRBV30; clone_size: -; cdr3_length: 15; cdr3_aa: CAWNVPGLAVGELFF; cdr3_nt: TGTGCCTGGAATGTTCCGGGACTAGCGGTCGGGGAGCTGTTTTTT
d_call: -; j_call: TRBJ2-5; v_call: TRBV4-1; clone_size: -; cdr3_length: 16; cdr3_aa: CASSQGVGEGQETQYF; cdr3_nt: TGCGCCAGCAGCCAAGGAGTGGGAGAGGGCCAAGAGACCCAGTACTTC
d_call: -; j_call: TRBJ2-7; v_call: TRBV5-6; clone_size: -; cdr3_length: 14; cdr3_aa: CASSLVSATYEQYF; cdr3_nt: TGTGCCAGCAGCTTGGTAAGCGCTACCTACGAGCAGTACTTC
d_call: -; j_call: TRBJ1-6; v_call: TRBV4-2; clone_size: -; cdr3_length: 18; cdr3_aa: CASSQNGAPSTYNSPLHF; cdr3_nt: TGTGCCAGCAGCCAAAACGGAGCCCCTTCGACTTATAATTCACCCCTCCACTTT
d_call: -; j_call: TRBJ1-5; v_call: TRBV2; clone_size: -; cdr3_length: 17; cdr3_aa: CASSYRVHIRSNQPQHF; cdr3_nt: TGTGCCAGCAGTTACAGGGTTCACATTAGGAGCAATCAGCCCCAGCATTTT
d_call: -; j_call: TRBJ1-1; v_call: TRBV6-2/TRBV6-3; clone_size: -; cdr3_length: 16; cdr3_aa: CASSYSPGVANTEAFF; cdr3_nt: TGTGCCAGCAGTTACTCCCCAGGGGTGGCGAACACTGAAGCTTTCTTT
d_call: -; j_call: TRBJ1-4; v_call: TRBV18; clone_size: -; cdr3_length: 14; cdr3_aa: CASSLDSGTPKLFF; cdr3_nt: TGTGCCAGCTCACTAGACAGCGGGACCCCAAAACTGTTTTTT
d_call: -; j_call: TRBJ2-7; v_call: TRBV28; clone_size: -; cdr3_length: 11; cdr3_aa: CASRGPYEQYF; cdr3_nt: TGTGCCAGCAGGGGGCCCTACGAGCAGTACTTC
d_call: TRBD2; j_call: TRBJ2-3; v_call: TRBV5-1; clone_size: -; cdr3_length: 15; cdr3_aa: CASSSGLAIGDTQYF; cdr3_nt: TGCGCCAGCAGTTCCGGACTAGCGATAGGAGATACGCAGTATTTT
d_call: -; j_call: TRBJ1-1; v_call: TRBV27; clone_size: -; cdr3_length: 14; cdr3_aa: CASSLSYSNTEAFF; cdr3_nt: TGTGCCAGCAGTTTATCGTACAGTAACACTGAAGCTTTCTTT
d_call: -; j_call: TRBJ1-2; v_call: TRBV9; clone_size: once; cdr3_length: 16; cdr3_aa: CASSAHPGLRKGGYTF; cdr3_nt: TGTGCCAGCAGCGCCCACCCGGGCCTCAGAAAGGGGGGCTACACCTTC
d_call: TRBD1; j_call: TRBJ1-1; v_call: TRBV19; clone_size: -; cdr3_length: 15; cdr3_aa: CASSTMGQLNTEAFF; cdr3_nt: TGTGCCAGTAGTACCATGGGACAGTTGAACACTGAAGCTTTCTTT
d_call: TRBD1; j_call: TRBJ1-1; v_call: TRBV27; clone_size: -; cdr3_length: 15; cdr3_aa: CASSLYTGANTEAFF; cdr3_nt: TGTGCCAGCAGTTTATACACAGGGGCGAACACTGAAGCTTTCTTT
d_call: -; j_call: TRBJ2-7; v_call: TRBV6-5; clone_size: once; cdr3_length: 13; cdr3_aa: CASSGIGRYEQYF; cdr3_nt: TGTGCCAGCAGCGGGATAGGACGTTACGAGCAGTACTTC
d_call: TRBD2; j_call: TRBJ2-1; v_call: TRBV2; clone_size: -; cdr3_length: 17; cdr3_aa: CASSVRSGLAGANEQFF; cdr3_nt: TGTGCCAGCAGTGTGCGCTCCGGACTAGCGGGAGCCAATGAGCAGTTCTTC
d_call: TRBD1; j_call: TRBJ1-1; v_call: TRBV18; clone_size: -; cdr3_length: 15; cdr3_aa: CASSPATGASDEAFF; cdr3_nt: TGTGCCAGCTCACCGGCGACAGGGGCTTCAGATGAAGCTTTCTTT
d_call: -; j_call: TRBJ1-1; v_call: TRBV30; clone_size: -; cdr3_length: 14; cdr3_aa: CAWSPRVVGTEAFF; cdr3_nt: TGTGCCTGGAGTCCTCGGGTTGTAGGCACTGAAGCTTTCTTT
d_call: -; j_call: TRBJ1-1; v_call: TRBV21-1; clone_size: -; cdr3_length: 14; cdr3_aa: CASSARTRSAEAFF; cdr3_nt: TGTGCCAGCAGCGCGCGTACCCGAAGCGCTGAAGCTTTCTTT
d_call: TRBD2; j_call: TRBJ2-3; v_call: TRBV2; clone_size: -; cdr3_length: 18; cdr3_aa: CASSEILGLAGGVFSQYF; cdr3_nt: TGTGCCAGCAGTGAAATTCTTGGACTAGCGGGAGGGGTGTTTTCGCAGTATTTT
d_call: -; j_call: TRBJ1-2; v_call: TRBV5-1; clone_size: -; cdr3_length: 14; cdr3_aa: CASSPGRLDDRYTF; cdr3_nt: TGCGCCAGCAGCCCTGGCAGGTTGGATGATCGCTACACCTTC